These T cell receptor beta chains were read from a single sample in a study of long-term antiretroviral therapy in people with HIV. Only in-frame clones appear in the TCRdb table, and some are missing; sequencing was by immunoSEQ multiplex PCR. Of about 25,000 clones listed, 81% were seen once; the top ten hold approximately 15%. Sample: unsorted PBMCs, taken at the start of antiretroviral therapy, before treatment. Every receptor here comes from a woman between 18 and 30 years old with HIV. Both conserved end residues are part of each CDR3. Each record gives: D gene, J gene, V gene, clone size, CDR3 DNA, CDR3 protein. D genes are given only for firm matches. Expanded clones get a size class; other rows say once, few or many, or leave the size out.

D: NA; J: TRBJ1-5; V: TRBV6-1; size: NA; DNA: TGTGCCAGCAGTGAAGCCGGAGGGACTCGACGTAACCAGCCCCAGCATTTT; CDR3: CASSEAGGTRRNQPQHF
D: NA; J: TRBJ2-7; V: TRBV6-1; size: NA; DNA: TGTGCTCATGGCAGGGGATACGAGCAGTACTTC; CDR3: CAHGRGYEQYF
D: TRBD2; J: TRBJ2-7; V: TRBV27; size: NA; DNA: TGTGCCAGCAGTGAGCGGGAGCCGGTCGACTACGAGCAGTACTTC; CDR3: CASSEREPVDYEQYF
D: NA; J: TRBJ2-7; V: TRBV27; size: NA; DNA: TGTGCCAGCAGTTTACTGGTACGGGGAGGTAGAGGATACGAGCAGTACTTC; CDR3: CASSLLVRGGRGYEQYF
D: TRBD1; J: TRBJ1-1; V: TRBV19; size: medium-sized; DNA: TGTGCCAGTAGTATAGGACAGGGATGGACTGAAGCTTTCTTT; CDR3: CASSIGQGWTEAFF
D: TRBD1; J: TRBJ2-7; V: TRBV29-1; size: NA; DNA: TGCAGCATTGGGACAGGTCAATCCTACGAGCAGTACTTC; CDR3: CSIGTGQSYEQYF
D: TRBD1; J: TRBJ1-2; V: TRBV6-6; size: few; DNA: TGTGCCAGCAGTTACCGACAGGGCTTAGGCTATGGCTACACCTTC; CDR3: CASSYRQGLGYGYTF
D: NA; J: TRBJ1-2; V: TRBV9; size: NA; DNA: TGTGCCAGCAGCGTAGAACCACAGGCGGGCTACACCTTC; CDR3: CASSVEPQAGYTF
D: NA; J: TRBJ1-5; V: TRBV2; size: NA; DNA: TGTGCCAGCAGAGACCCTACAGGGTACAATCAGCCCCAGCATTTT; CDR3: CASRDPTGYNQPQHF
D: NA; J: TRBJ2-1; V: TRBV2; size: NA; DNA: TGTGCCAGCAGGGACCTGGCTGGGGGCAATGAGCAGTTCTTC; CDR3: CASRDLAGGNEQFF
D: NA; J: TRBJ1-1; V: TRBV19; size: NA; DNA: TGTGCCAGTAGTATCGGTCAGGGTTTAATGAACACTGAAGCTTTCTTT; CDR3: CASSIGQGLMNTEAFF
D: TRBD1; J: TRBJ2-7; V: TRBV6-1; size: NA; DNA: TGTGCCACTAGTTGGGACAGGGGAGGGGAGCAGTACTTC; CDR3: CATSWDRGGEQYF
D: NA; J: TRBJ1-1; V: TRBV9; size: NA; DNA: TGTGCCAGCACACCCTACTCGAACACTGAAGCTTTCTTT; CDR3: CASTPYSNTEAFF
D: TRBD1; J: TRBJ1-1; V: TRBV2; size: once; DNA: TGTGCCAGCAAACCGGGACAGGTTAACACTGAAGCTTTCTTT; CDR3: CASKPGQVNTEAFF
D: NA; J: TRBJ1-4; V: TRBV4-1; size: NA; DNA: TGCGCCAGCAGCCCGTACTCATACAGTAATGAAAAACTGTTTTTT; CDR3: CASSPYSYSNEKLFF
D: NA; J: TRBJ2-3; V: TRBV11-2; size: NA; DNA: TGTGCCAGCAGCTTATCCCGGGGCACAGATACGCAGTATTTT; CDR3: CASSLSRGTDTQYF
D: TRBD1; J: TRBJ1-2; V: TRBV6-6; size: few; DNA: TGTGCCAGCAGTCCTACAGGGGGTGGCTACACCTTC; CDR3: CASSPTGGGYTF
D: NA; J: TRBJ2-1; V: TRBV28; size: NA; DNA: TGTGCCAGCAGTTTTCTTAGCGGATACAATGAGCAGTTCTTC; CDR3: CASSFLSGYNEQFF
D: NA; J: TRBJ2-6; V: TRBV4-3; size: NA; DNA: TGCGCCAGCAGCCAATTCAGTTCCCACTCTGGGGCCAACGTCCTGACTTTC; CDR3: CASSQFSSHSGANVLTF
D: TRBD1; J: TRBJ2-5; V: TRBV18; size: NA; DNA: TGTGCCAGCTCTCCGGTTACAGGGGGCGCGGAGACCCAGTACTTC; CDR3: CASSPVTGGAETQYF
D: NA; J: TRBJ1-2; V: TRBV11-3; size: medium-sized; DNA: TGTGCCAGCAGCTTAGGGGACTTCGGCACGCATGGCTACACCTTC; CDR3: CASSLGDFGTHGYTF
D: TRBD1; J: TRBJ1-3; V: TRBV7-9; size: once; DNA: TGTGCCAGCAGAAGTCTACAGGGGATCGACGCTGGAAACACCATATATTTT; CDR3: CASRSLQGIDAGNTIYF